Following are 27 T cell receptor beta chains from one sample sequenced in a study of T cell changes during pregnancy in multiple sclerosis. Clones were sequenced by immunoSEQ multiplex PCR, and TCRdb holds only the in-frame ones, with some missing. Of around 110,000 clones in the sample, 92% are singletons; the top ten hold more than 1.5%. This sample comprised peripheral blood, obtained in the third trimester of pregnancy. These receptors were collected from a female donor with multiple sclerosis, enrolled in a pregnancy study.

The V call is TRBV7-2, the J call TRBJ2-7; 7 bases map to TRBD1. V shed 5 bases and J 3 bases; nucleotides not matched to a gene: 13. Germline V gives CDR1 SGHTA, CDR2 FQGNSA. This CDR3 comprises 16 residues. DNA for the CDR3: TGTGCCAGCAGCGCGACAGGACAGGTCCTCTACTACGAGCAGTACTTC. Translated: CASSATGQVLYYEQYF.

This clone was seen only once. The V gene is TRBV27, the J gene TRBJ2-1, with TRBD2 as a possible D gene (5 bases). The V gene's germline CDR1 is MNHEY and CDR2 SMNVEV (reference sequence). Trimming took 6 bases from V and 6 from J, leaving 15 bases between them. This CDR3 region has 14 residues. The DNA of the CDR3 is TGTGCCAGCAGCTCCGAGGGTCCTGGCAATGAGCAGTTCTTC. Amino acids: CASSSEGPGNEQFF.

The gene calls are TRBV4-1 and TRBJ2-3; D might be TRBD2 (6 bases). The germline gives CDR1 MGHRA, CDR2 YSYEKL. The CDR3 extends over 14 amino acids. V was shortened by 1 base and J by 3 bases, with 8 bases between the two germline ends. The CDR3 bases are TGCGCCAGCAGCCAAGGGAGGGCGACAGATACGCAGTATTTT. This sequence encodes CASSQGRATDTQYF.

The rearrangement joins TRBV11-2 to TRBJ1-4, with 7 positions matching TRBD1. J gave up 7 bases and V 3 bases, and 5 bases lay outside the gene matches. The CDR3 has 14 amino acids. CDR1 is SGHAT and CDR2 is FQNNGV in the germline V gene. The chain's CDR3 is CASSLVPGGEKLFF. DNA for the CDR3: TGTGCCAGCAGCTTGGTCCCAGGGGGTGAAAAACTGTTTTTT.

Points on this clone: A read error may be the cause here, since a much bigger clone is one base away. Other DNA variants within this sample encode the same CDR3. The DNA of the CDR3 is TGTGCCAGCAGCCCGACTAGCGGGAGCTACGAGCAGTACTTC. Translation gives CASSPTSGSYEQYF. The chain joins TRBV7-3 to TRBJ2-7, with 12 positions matching TRBD2. CDR1 and CDR2 (germline): SGHTA, FQGTGA. Trimming removed 5 bases from V and 3 bases from J; junction bases left unmatched: 2. The CDR3 has 14 residues.

The V gene is TRBV7-9, the J gene TRBJ1-1; a weak D match, TRBD1 (5 bases). This CDR3 spans 13 amino acids. V lost 5 bases and J 5 bases, leaving 12 bases between the germline ends. The germline CDR1 and CDR2 sequences are SEHNR and FQNEAQ (reference sequence). CDR3 nucleotides: TGTGCCAGCAGCGGAACGGGGGGGACTGAAGCTTTCTTT. This encodes CASSGTGGTEAFF. Filled out from reference TRBV7-9 and TRBJ1-1, the complete variable domain reads DTGVSQNPRHKITKRGQNVTFRCDPISEHNRLYWYRQTLGQGPEFLTYFQNEAQLEKSRLLSDRFSAERPKGSFSTLEIQRTEQGDSAMYLCASSGTGGTEAFFGQGTRLTVV.

This chain uses TRBV7-9 with TRBJ2-2, with D uncertain. The germline V gene has CDR1 SEHNR and CDR2 FQNEAQ (reference sequence). Trimming left V 3 bases short and J 6 bases short, with 8 bases between. This CDR3 has 13 residues. This chain's CDR3 is CASSFAAAGELFF. The CDR3 DNA reads TGTGCCAGCAGCTTCGCGGCCGCCGGGGAGCTGTTTTTT. The whole variable domain, filled in from reference TRBV7-9 and TRBJ2-2, reads DTGVSQNPRHKITKRGQNVTFRCDPISEHNRLYWYRQTLGQGPEFLTYFQNEAQLEKSRLLSDRFSAERPKGSFSTLEIQRTEQGDSAMYLCASSFAAAGELFFGEGSRLTVL.

The genes are TRBV5-1 and TRBJ2-7; D might be TRBD2 (6 bases). Looked up from germline, CDR1 is SGHRS and CDR2 is YFSETQ. Trimming left V 0 bases short and J 4 bases short, with 17 bases between. The CDR3 consists of 16 residues. The CDR3 loop reads CASSLVSGEALYEQYF. In DNA, the CDR3 is TGCGCCAGCAGCTTGGTTTCCGGGGAGGCGTTGTACGAGCAGTACTTC.

This clone was counted once. J is TRBJ1-1 and V is TRBV11-2; D gene uncertain. CDR1 SGHAT and CDR2 FQNNGV come from the germline V gene. Trimming cost V 5 bases and J 7 bases, with 11 bases left between them. This CDR3 has 12 residues. The CDR3 sequence is CASSNRDNEAFF. DNA for the CDR3: TGTGCCAGCAGCAACAGAGATAATGAAGCTTTCTTT.

CDR3 in DNA: TGCGCCAGCAGCAATTCCGACGAGCAGTACTTC. It is translated as CASSNSDEQYF. The genes are TRBV5-1 and TRBJ2-7; D ambiguous. Germline lookup yields CDR1 SGHRS and CDR2 YFSETQ. V gave up 4 bases and J gave up 5 bases, with 7 bases separating them. CDR3 size: 11 residues.

The chain carries TRBV30 and TRBJ2-4; perhaps TRBD2 as D (7 bases). The CDR3 is 16 residues long. Germline assignment: CDR1 GTSNPN and CDR2 SVGIG (reference sequence). The V end was cut by 4 bases, the J end by 1 base, with 17 bases between. The CDR3 loop reads CAWTLRGAGAKNIQYF. The DNA for the CDR3 is TGTGCCTGGACCCTCCGGGGGGCGGGGGCCAAAAACATTCAGTACTTC.

The chain employs TRBV12-5 and TRBJ1-1; no clear D gene. Germline V CDR1 and CDR2: LGHNT, FRNRAP. V dropped 6 bases and J dropped 2 bases, with 25 bases sitting between them. This CDR3 has 18 residues. The CDR3 DNA follows: TGTGCTAGTGGGCCCCCATCAAGGCCCCGAGGAGGAAACACTGAAGCTTTCTTT. Translation: CASGPPSRPRGGNTEAFF.

This chain links TRBV30 with TRBJ1-5, with TRBD1 matching 7 bases. This CDR3 contains 13 residues. Germline V gene data show CDR1 as GTSNPN and CDR2 as SVGIG (reference sequence). V shed 7 bases, J shed 1 base, and the junction held 4 bases outside the gene matches. This CDR3 reads CASRQGSNQPQHF. CDR3 in DNA: TGTGCCTCCCGACAGGGAAGCAATCAGCCCCAGCATTTT.

CDR3 sequence: CASSRRGDHPRSVNYGYTF. CDR3 DNA: TGTGCCAGCAGCCGCCGCGGGGACCACCCTAGGAGTGTTAACTATGGCTACACCTTC. The V and J genes are TRBV5-5 and TRBJ1-2; D may be TRBD1 (5 bases). V lost 4 bases and J lost 1, with 26 bases in between. Looked up from germline, CDR1 is SGHKS and CDR2 is YYEKEE (reference sequence). This CDR3 has 19 residues. The full variable domain, rest sourced from reference TRBV5-5 and TRBJ1-2, is DAGVTQSPTHLIKTRGQQVTLRCSPISGHKSVSWYQQVLGQGPQFIFQYYEKEERGRGNFPDRFSARQFPNYSSELNVNALLLGDSALYLCASSRRGDHPRSVNYGYTFGSGTRLTVV.

The CDR3: CASNQNSGRTEQFF. The CDR3 bases are TGTGCCAGCAATCAGAATAGCGGGAGAACTGAGCAGTTCTTC. The rearrangement joins TRBV6-5 to TRBJ2-1; 9 positions agree with TRBD2. V was pared by 7 bases and J by 9 bases, with 10 bases of the junction left unmatched. The germline CDR1 and CDR2 sequences are MNHEY and SVGAGI. The CDR3 has 14 amino acids.

V gene TRBV7-9 combines with J gene TRBJ1-1; perhaps TRBD1 as D (6 bases). Trimming shortened V by 9 bases and J by 3 bases, and 14 bases separated the two germline ends. This CDR3 is 13 amino acids long. Germline V gene data show CDR1 as SEHNR and CDR2 as FQNEAQ (reference sequence). For the CDR3, the DNA is TGTGCCAGTACTGATACAGGGTACACTGAAGCTTTCTTT. Translated, it gives CASTDTGYTEAFF.

The genes are TRBV20-1 and TRBJ2-7; tentative D call: TRBD1 (6 bases). CDR1 DFQATT and CDR2 SNEGSKA come from the germline V gene (reference sequence). The germline V and J ends were trimmed by 4 bases and 10 bases, with 11 bases remaining between them. The CDR3 is made up of 10 amino acids. Here the CDR3 reads CSAKGGQQYF. For the CDR3, the DNA is TGCAGTGCTAAAGGGGGACAACAGTACTTC.

The chain couples TRBV25-1 to TRBJ1-2; D not certain. CDR3 length: 14 amino acids. V shed 2 bases and J shed 2 bases, with 9 bases lying between them. The germline gives CDR1 MGHDK, CDR2 SYGVNS. The CDR3: CASSEKQSNYGYTF. The CDR3 nucleotides are TGTGCCAGCAGTGAAAAACAGTCGAACTATGGCTACACCTTC.

The rearrangement uses TRBV6-5 and TRBJ2-1, with 7 bases that match TRBD1. The germline V gene has CDR1 MNHEY and CDR2 SVGAGI. The length of the CDR3 is 15 residues. After removal of 4 bases from V and 2 bases from J, the junction contained 5 bases not matched to a gene. CDR3 residues: CASSSTGSPYNEQFF. DNA for the CDR3: TGTGCCAGCAGTTCGACAGGGTCCCCCTACAATGAGCAGTTCTTC.

The V and J genes are TRBV30 and TRBJ2-2, with TRBD2 identical over 10 bases. The CDR3 is made up of 20 amino acids. Germline loops: CDR1 GTSNPN, CDR2 SVGIG (reference sequence). V was clipped by 1 base and J by 13 bases; unmatched bases: 27. This CDR3 reads CAWSASRGTSESRVRRALFF. The CDR3 nucleotides read TGTGCCTGGAGTGCCTCCCGCGGGACTAGCGAATCTCGAGTTCGTCGGGCGCTGTTTTTT.

This clone was seen just once. The J gene is TRBJ2-5, the V gene TRBV18; no clear D gene. Germline assignment: CDR1 KGHSH and CDR2 LQKENI. CDR3 length equals 13 residues. V lost 3 bases and J lost 2, with 7 bases in between. The CDR3 nucleotides are TGTGCCAGCTCACCGCGACAACAAGAGACCCAGTACTTC. It codes for CASSPRQQETQYF. The full variable domain, rest sourced from reference TRBV18 and TRBJ2-5, is NAGVMQNPRHLVRRRGQEARLRCSPMKGHSHVYWYRQLPEEGLKFMVYLQKENIIDESGMPKERFSAEFPKEGPSILRIQQVVRGDSAAYFCASSPRQQETQYFGPGTRLLVL.

The chain combines TRBV9 with TRBJ2-1, with 8 nucleotides matching TRBD1. V lost 0 bases, J lost 7 bases, and 6 bases stayed unmatched. The length of the CDR3 is 15 residues. Germline assignment: CDR1 SGDLS and CDR2 YYNGEE. The CDR3 protein is CASSVGGWTGNEQFF. CDR3 nucleotide sequence: TGTGCCAGCAGCGTAGGGGGTTGGACAGGGAATGAGCAGTTCTTC.

The chain combines TRBV28 with TRBJ2-7, with a weak D call TRBD2 (6 bases). Germline CDR1 reads MDHEN; CDR2 reads SYDVKM. This CDR3 has 15 residues. V shed 6 bases and J shed 2 bases, with 17 bases lying between them. CDR3 in DNA: TGTGCCAGCAGGCGTCCCAAGGGACTCACCTACGAGCAGTACTTC. This encodes CASRRPKGLTYEQYF.

The chain carries TRBV11-3 and TRBJ2-1; 7 nucleotides align to TRBD1. Germline trimming cut 4 bases from V and 3 bases from J; bases unmatched to any gene: 3. The CDR3 extends over 14 amino acids. Germline-derived CDR1 and CDR2 are SGHNT and YENEEA. Here the CDR3 DNA reads TGTGCCAGCAGCTCGAGGGACAGCTACAATGAGCAGTTCTTC. Translated: CASSSRDSYNEQFF.

The genes are TRBV5-6 and TRBJ2-5; TRBD2 is a possible D gene (6 bases). V dropped 2 bases and J dropped 4 bases, with 12 bases sitting between them. This CDR3 has 14 amino acids. Germline CDR1 is SGHDT and CDR2 is YYEEEE. The DNA for the CDR3 is TGTGCCAGCAGCTTTAGGGAGGCTGGAGAGACCCAGTACTTC. Its translation: CASSFREAGETQYF. Complete variable domain (other parts from reference TRBV5-6 and TRBJ2-5): DAGVTQSPTHLIKTRGQQVTLRCSPKSGHDTVSWYQQALGQGPQFIFQYYEEEERQRGNFPDRFSGHQFPNYSSELNVNALLLGDSALYLCASSFREAGETQYFGPGTRLLVL.

The V call is TRBV18, the J call TRBJ1-2; no reliable D call. Trimming pared 6 bases from V and 8 bases from J, leaving 16 bases between. This CDR3 is built from 13 residues. Germline values: CDR1 KGHSH, CDR2 LQKENI. Written as DNA, the CDR3 is TGTGCCAGCTCCCTCGGACTGGTTGAGGGCTACACCTTC. Protein product: CASSLGLVEGYTF.

The rearrangement uses TRBV9 and TRBJ2-2; D perhaps matches TRBD2 (5 bases). Germline CDR1 and CDR2: SGDLS and YYNGEE. V lost 2 bases and J lost 1, with 12 bases in between. This CDR3 spans 16 amino acids. The CDR3, as DNA: TGTGCCAGCAGCGTCCTCCCCCGGGGGAACACCGGGGAGCTGTTTTTT. Amino acid sequence: CASSVLPRGNTGELFF.